The 3 T cell receptor beta chains given below trace back to one sample, sequenced in a study of shared clonotypes between healthy human individuals. Method: immunoSEQ multiplex PCR; TCRdb's copy keeps in-frame clones and lacks some. This table has 2.3 million or so clones, roughly 93% appearing once. Sequenced: naive CD4+ T cells from PBMCs. The sample's subset: CD45RA+ positively selected. All receptors derive from a man between 18 and 35 years old in good health. Some clones in this sample may be carry-over from other donors' samples.

The chain is built from TRBV2 and TRBJ2-7; 7 nucleotides agree with TRBD1. V trimming: 6 bases; J trimming: 7 bases; junction bases outside the gene matches: 12. Germline CDR1 reads SNHLY; CDR2 reads FYNNEI. The CDR3 totals 14 residues. The CDR3 sequence: CASRPPQGLGEQYF. The CDR3 DNA follows: TGTGCCAGCAGACCACCACAGGGGTTGGGGGAGCAGTACTTC.

The V call is TRBV2, the J call TRBJ1-1; D is ambiguous. Germline CDR1 SNHLY, CDR2 FYNNEI. Trimming took 7 bases from V and 3 from J, leaving 12 bases between them. The CDR3 contains 13 residues. This CDR3 is CASKFYDDTEAFF. The CDR3 DNA is TGTGCCAGCAAGTTTTACGATGACACTGAAGCTTTCTTT.

The chain combines TRBV4-1 with TRBJ1-4, with TRBD1 as a possible D gene (6 bases). The germline gives CDR1 MGHRA, CDR2 YSYEKL. The V and J ends lost 0 bases and 2 bases respectively, with 10 bases between them. The CDR3 extends over 16 amino acids. The CDR3 loop reads CASSQDPGGTNEKLFF. The CDR3 coding sequence is TGCGCCAGCAGCCAAGATCCTGGGGGCACTAATGAAAAACTGTTTTTT.